A few counts support the clone carrying this T cell receptor (beta chain). The antigen is undetermined. The data derive from a study of chemoradiotherapy in HPV16-positive cancers. The study's findings and limits: During treatment, candidate HPV-specific clones and E7-related motifs expanded in tumor.

Method: immunoSEQ multiplex PCR; TCRdb's copy keeps in-frame clones and lacks some. The repertoire consists of around 14,000 clones, with more than 60% occurring once and the leading ten covering roughly 9.6%. This CDR3 is 16 amino acids long. Germline loops: CDR1 SGHRS, CDR2 YFSETQ. Trimming cost V 4 bases and J 6 bases; bases outside gene matches: 12. The V and J genes are TRBV5-1 and TRBJ2-2, with 7 bases matching TRBD2. Sample collection was performed from a patient who underwent chemoradiotherapy. The clonotype comes from a human donor with HPV-associated anogenital cancer. CDR3 region: CASSLPGLAVAGELFF. CDR3 coding DNA: TGCGCCAGCAGCCTACCCGGTCTAGCGGTAGCCGGGGAGCTGTTTTTT. The full variable domain, with the rest looked up from reference TRBV5-1 and TRBJ2-2, is KAGVTQTPRYLIKTRGQQVTLSCSPISGHRSVSWYQQTPGQGLQFLFEYFSETQRNKGNFPGRFSGRQFSNSRSEMNVSTLELGDSALYLCASSLPGLAVAGELFFGEGSRLTVL.